A single T cell receptor (beta chain) is shown here with its context. Its antigen is still unknown. Measured with immunoSEQ multiplex PCR; TCRdb has only the in-frame clones, and not every one. The repertoire holds under 200,000 clones, with around 85% as singletons. This sample stems from a study of T cell responses to AZD1222 COVID-19 vaccine. Study findings and constraints: Repertoires were collected only later (after the peak T cell response had occurred). In a largely white British group with more females than males, clonal diversity was possibly underestimated.

Both about-4-week and about-12-week second-dose recipients were combined. Trimming left V 11 bases short and J 8 bases short, with 8 bases between. Germline V lookup: CDR1 MNHEY, CDR2 SMNVEV (reference sequence). The CDR3 is 9 amino acids. Sequences were derived from peripheral blood, sampled 28 days after the second AZD1222 dose. V gene TRBV27 combines with J gene TRBJ2-3; D possibly corresponds to TRBD1 (5 bases). This TCR was recovered from an adult who received the AZD1222 COVID-19 vaccine. The CDR3 is CAAGRTQYF. The CDR3 nucleotides read TGTGCCGCAGGGCGTACGCAGTATTTT.